This passage covers 28 T cell receptor beta chains from one sample sequenced in a study of radiotherapy plus CTLA-4 blockade in lung cancer. Sequencing used immunoSEQ multiplex PCR; TCRdb keeps in-frame clones, though not all of them. Among fewer than 40,000 clones listed, 70% to 80% were seen once. The sequences come from peripheral blood, collected from a patient treated with radiotherapy plus ipilimumab. These receptor sequences come from a human donor with non-small cell lung cancer who had stable disease on radiotherapy plus ipilimumab.

The rearrangement links TRBV7-3 to TRBJ2-1, with 9 bases aligning to TRBD1. Germline lookup yields CDR1 SGHTA and CDR2 FQGTGA. Trimming cost V 5 bases and J 6 bases; bases outside gene matches: 5. This CDR3 has 14 amino acids. CDR3 sequence: CASSRQGGFNEQFF. CDR3 nucleotide sequence: TGTGCCAGCAGCCGACAGGGGGGTTTCAATGAGCAGTTCTTC. Complete variable domain (other parts from reference TRBV7-3 and TRBJ2-1): GAGVSQTPSNKVTEKGKYVELRCDPISGHTALYWYRQSLGQGPEFLIYFQGTGAADDSGLPNDRFFAVRPEGSVSTLKIQRTERGDSAVYLCASSRQGGFNEQFFGPGTRLTVL.

Written as DNA, the CDR3 is TGTGCCTGGAGTCTGCCCCAGGGTAGGAGAACAGATACGCAGTATTTT. Translation: CAWSLPQGRRTDTQYF. This rearrangement joins TRBV30 to TRBJ2-3; TRBD1 is a possible D gene (5 bases). CDR1 GTSNPN and CDR2 SVGIG come from the germline V gene (reference sequence). CDR3 size: 16 residues. The V gene lost 2 bases and the J gene lost 3 bases, with 18 bases spanning the gap. Complete variable domain (other parts from reference TRBV30 and TRBJ2-3): SQTIHQWPATLVQPVGSPLSLECTVEGTSNPNLYWYRQAAGRGLQLLFYSVGIGQISSEVPQNLSASRPQDRQFILSSKKLLLSDSGFYLCAWSLPQGRRTDTQYFGPGTRLTVL.

This CDR3 is CASSLGQNYEQYF. CDR3 DNA: TGTGCCAGCAGCTTAGGGCAGAACTACGAGCAGTACTTC. V and J are TRBV7-9 and TRBJ2-7; D remains ambiguous. CDR1 is SEHNR and CDR2 is FQNEAQ in the germline V gene (reference sequence). Trimming took 1 base from V and 3 from J, leaving 7 bases between them. The CDR3 extends over 13 amino acids.

The rearrangement links TRBV2 to TRBJ1-1; the D is unclear. Germline assignment: CDR1 SNHLY and CDR2 FYNNEI. V was cut by 3 bases and J by 4 bases, with 12 bases left in between. The CDR3 runs to 14 residues. In DNA, the CDR3 is TGTGCCAGCAGTGAGAAGATGGGTGCCACTGAAGCTTTCTTT. Translation gives CASSEKMGATEAFF.

This clone has only a few counts. The chain carries TRBV5-1 and TRBJ1-5; TRBD1 matches at 7 bases. V shed 4 bases, J shed 4 bases, and the junction held 11 bases outside the gene matches. The CDR3 is made up of 16 amino acids. Germline V gene data show CDR1 as SGHRS and CDR2 as YFSETQ. CDR3 residues: CASSPGGGPLNQPQHF. The CDR3 DNA reads as TGCGCCAGCAGCCCAGGGGGGGGGCCCCTAAATCAGCCCCAGCATTTT.

The rearrangement joins TRBV2 to TRBJ2-5; TRBD1 matches 8 bases. This CDR3 is 15 amino acids long. V trimming: 5 bases; J trimming: 1 base; junction bases outside the gene matches: 6. Germline CDR1 reads SNHLY; CDR2 reads FYNNEI. CDR3 loop: CASSIQGGGQETQYF. CDR3 DNA: TGTGCCAGCAGTATACAGGGGGGAGGCCAAGAGACCCAGTACTTC.

This chain uses TRBV2 with TRBJ2-7; D might be TRBD1 (6 bases). Trimming removed 0 bases from V and 6 bases from J, with 18 bases in between. Germline V gene lookup returns CDR1 SNHLY and CDR2 FYNNEI. This CDR3 comprises 16 residues. The CDR3 spells CASSEALQGPGSEQYV. CDR3 coding DNA: TGTGCCAGCAGTGAAGCGCTTCAGGGGCCGGGGTCCGAGCAGTACGTC.

The CDR3 loop is CSGLTGNYGYTF. CDR3 nucleotides: TGCAGCGGCCTCACGGGGAACTATGGCTACACCTTC. J is TRBJ1-2 and V is TRBV29-1, with unresolved D. The germline V gene has CDR1 SQVTM and CDR2 ANQGSEA. V was shortened by 7 bases and J by 2 bases, with 11 bases between the two germline ends. The CDR3 contains 12 residues.

The chain links TRBV6-1 to TRBJ2-1; TRBD2 matches 13 bases. Germline loops: CDR1 MNHNS, CDR2 SASEGT. This CDR3 is built from 12 residues. The V segment lost 6 bases and the J segment 14 bases; nucleotides outside the gene matches: 4. The CDR3 reads CASRPTSGREFF. CDR3 DNA sequence: TGTGCCAGCAGACCTACTAGCGGGAGGGAGTTCTTC.

CDR3 protein: CASSLSQGGQRNSPLHF. The CDR3 bases are TGCGCCAGCAGCTTGAGTCAGGGTGGACAGCGCAATTCACCCCTCCACTTT. The chain recombines TRBV5-1 with TRBJ1-6; tentatively, D is TRBD1 (6 bases). Germline CDR1 and CDR2: SGHRS and YFSETQ. The CDR3 extends over 17 amino acids. Trimming cost V 1 base and J 7 bases, with 18 bases left between them.

The chain links TRBV7-2 to TRBJ2-4; tentatively, D is TRBD1 (5 bases). The CDR3 consists of 14 residues. Germline V CDR1 and CDR2: SGHTA, FQGNSA. V lost 0 bases to trimming and J lost 7 bases, with 10 bases between them. The CDR3 nucleotides read TGTGCCAGCAGCTTAGCGCAGGGTTCGAACATTCAGTACTTC. Translating gives CASSLAQGSNIQYF.

This clone was counted a few times. DNA of the CDR3: TGTGCCAGCAGCTTGCAGGGGGAGCTGAACACCGGGGAGCTGTTTTTT. This sequence encodes CASSLQGELNTGELFF. The genes are TRBV5-8 and TRBJ2-2; 7 nucleotides align to TRBD1. V lost 1 base, J lost 1 base, and 4 bases stayed unmatched. The CDR3 is 16 residues long. Germline assignment: CDR1 SGHTS and CDR2 YDEGEE. The full variable domain, rest sourced from reference TRBV5-8 and TRBJ2-2, is EAGVTQSPTHLIKTRGQQATLRCSPISGHTSVYWYQQALGLGLQFLLWYDEGEERNRGNFPPRFSGRQFPNYSSELNVNALELEDSALYLCASSLQGELNTGELFFGEGSRLTVL.

This clone was seen a handful of times. The V call is TRBV11-2, the J call TRBJ1-5; weak D call: TRBD1 (5 bases). CDR3 size: 16 residues. With 1 base removed from V and 2 bases from J, the gap between germline ends came to 12 bases. Germline loops: CDR1 SGHAT, CDR2 FQNNGV. The CDR3 bases are TGTGCCAGCAGCTTAGCCGCAGGGTCAGGCAATCAGCCCCAGCATTTT. Protein: CASSLAAGSGNQPQHF.

About this clone itself: Other DNA sequences of this sample code for an identical CDR3. The CDR3, as DNA: TGTGCCAGCAGCTTAGCTGGGACAATCTACGAGCAGTACTTC. Protein product: CASSLAGTIYEQYF. The gene calls are TRBV7-9 and TRBJ2-7; a weak D match, TRBD1 (6 bases). This CDR3 region has 14 residues. Germline V gene lookup returns CDR1 SEHNR and CDR2 FQNEAQ (reference sequence). V was pared by 0 bases and J by 3 bases, with 9 bases between.

The chain joins TRBV5-1 to TRBJ1-1; D uncertain. CDR1 and CDR2 (germline): SGHRS, YFSETQ. Trimming stripped 3 bases from V and 6 bases from J, with 18 bases between. The CDR3 contains 15 residues. The CDR3 reads CASSSSPGYSPEAFF. The CDR3 coding sequence is TGCGCCAGCAGCTCCTCCCCCGGGTACTCCCCTGAAGCTTTCTTT.

This clone occurred a few times. The rearrangement links TRBV9 to TRBJ2-7; 7 nucleotides agree with TRBD1. Germline CDR1 is SGDLS and CDR2 is YYNGEE. V was pared by 3 bases and J by 0 bases, with 9 bases of the junction left unmatched. The CDR3 totals 16 residues. The CDR3 nucleotides are TGTGCCAGCAGCGCCAGGGACAGTTACAGCTCCTACGAGCAGTACTTC. Its translation is CASSARDSYSSYEQYF.

With regard to this clone: A read error may account for a junction end that differs from germline. The chain couples TRBV7-9 to TRBJ1-2; no firm D call. Germline V gives CDR1 SEHNR, CDR2 FQNEAQ (reference sequence). This CDR3 has 13 residues. CDR3 bases: TGTGCCAGCAGATTAGACGATAACTATGGCTACACCTTC. Translation gives CASRLDDNYGYTF.

V and J are TRBV5-4 and TRBJ1-2; 7 positions agree with TRBD1. The trim removed 2 bases at V and 6 bases at J, leaving 4 bases unmatched. The CDR3 extends over 13 amino acids. Germline-derived CDR1 and CDR2 are SGHNT and YYREEE (reference sequence). This chain's CDR3 is CASSLQGWDGYTF. CDR3 in DNA: TGTGCCAGCAGCTTACAGGGGTGGGATGGCTACACCTTC.

This clone appeared a few times. The CDR3, as DNA: TGCAGCGGCGAGACAGGGGTGAACACTGAAGCTTTCTTT. It specifies CSGETGVNTEAFF. V usage is TRBV29-1 and J usage is TRBJ1-1; TRBD1 matches 8 bases. The CDR3 consists of 13 residues. V gave up 7 bases and J gave up 0 bases; unmatched junction bases: 4. The germline V gene encodes CDR1 SQVTM and CDR2 ANQGSEA.

The V call is TRBV5-8, the J call TRBJ1-2; possibly TRBD1 for D (6 bases). The germline CDR1 and CDR2 sequences are SGHTS and YDEGEE. The V and J ends lost 0 bases and 2 bases respectively, with 8 bases between them. The CDR3 spans 14 residues. The CDR3, as DNA: TGTGCCAGCAGCTTGGGACAGGCCAACTATGGCTACACCTTC. Protein product: CASSLGQANYGYTF.

The chain employs TRBV11-2 and TRBJ1-6; D is unresolved. V lost 5 bases to trimming and J lost 7 bases, with 3 bases between them. This CDR3 has 11 residues. In germline, CDR1 is SGHAT, CDR2 FQNNGV. The CDR3 coding sequence is TGTGCCAGCAGCGGAAATTCACCCCTCCACTTT. As protein: CASSGNSPLHF.

For the CDR3, the DNA is TGCGCCAGCAGCACCCAACTCCAAGCGAACACCGGGGAGCTGTTTTTT. Translating it yields CASSTQLQANTGELFF. The chain recombines TRBV5-1 with TRBJ2-2, with no clear D. Trimming took 4 bases from V and 0 from J, leaving 13 bases between them. Germline loops: CDR1 SGHRS, CDR2 YFSETQ. The CDR3 has 16 amino acids.

The chain uses TRBV6-5 and TRBJ1-2, with D perhaps TRBD1 (5 bases). The CDR3 is 12 amino acids. CDR1 and CDR2 (germline): MNHEY, SVGAGI. The ends were cut back, 10 bases at V and 4 bases at J, with 13 bases in the middle. The CDR3 loop reads CATQGYSYGYTF. CDR3 DNA: TGTGCCACCCAGGGTTACAGCTATGGCTACACCTTC.

The CDR3 loop is CASSGGAAGNTIYF. The CDR3 DNA sequence: TGTGCCAGCAGCGGGGGGGCTGCTGGAAACACCATATATTTT. V usage is TRBV9 and J usage is TRBJ1-3, with D possibly TRBD1 on 6 matching bases. Germline-derived CDR1 and CDR2 are SGDLS and YYNGEE. This CDR3 is built from 14 residues. V lost 3 bases and J 2 bases, leaving 9 bases between the germline ends.

This clone was detected only once. The gene calls are TRBV19 and TRBJ2-4; the D is unclear. The length of the CDR3 is 14 residues. V was trimmed by 6 bases and J by 7 bases, leaving 16 bases between them. The germline V gene encodes CDR1 LNHDA and CDR2 SQIVND (reference sequence). CDR3 DNA: TGTGCCAGTAGCCCCCCAGCTCTGGGGAACATTCAGTACTTC. This sequence encodes CASSPPALGNIQYF. Combining the CDR3 with reference TRBV19 and TRBJ2-4 gives the whole variable domain DGGITQSPKYLFRKEGQNVTLSCEQNLNHDAMYWYRQDPGQGLRLIYYSQIVNDFQKGDIAEGYSVSREKKESFPLTVTSAQKNPTAFYLCASSPPALGNIQYFGAGTRLSVL.

The CDR3 loop reads CASIGALNYGYTF. The DNA of the CDR3 is TGTGCCAGCATCGGGGCATTGAACTATGGCTACACCTTC. This chain connects TRBV2 to TRBJ1-2; D might be TRBD1 (5 bases). The CDR3 is made up of 13 amino acids. Germline CDR1 SNHLY, CDR2 FYNNEI. The V end lost 7 bases, the J end lost 2 bases, and 11 bases lay between the germline ends.

The chain uses TRBV6-1 and TRBJ1-1; a possible D gene is TRBD1 (5 bases). This CDR3 has 12 amino acids. V lost 5 bases and J 4 bases, leaving 8 bases between the germline ends. The germline CDR1 and CDR2 sequences are MNHNS and SASEGT. The CDR3 spells CASSSDTTEAFF. CDR3 nucleotides: TGTGCCAGCAGTTCGGACACCACTGAAGCTTTCTTT.

J is TRBJ1-1 and V is TRBV7-9; no definite D call. V lost 2 bases to trimming and J lost 7 bases, with 11 bases between them. The CDR3 is 13 residues long. Germline V gene data show CDR1 as SEHNR and CDR2 as FQNEAQ (reference sequence). DNA of the CDR3: TGTGCCAGCAGCTTATTGCAGCAGGATGAAGCTTTCTTT. Amino acids: CASSLLQQDEAFF.